The T cell receptor beta chain under discussion was sequenced for a study of blood T cell repertoires in COVID-19. TCRdb's table, derived via immunoSEQ multiplex PCR, lists solely in-frame clones and lacks some. The sample contains roughly 100,000 clones, over 60% of which appear only once. With 3 bases removed from V and 4 bases from J, the gap between germline ends came to 12 bases. The length of the CDR3 is 15 residues. CDR1 is LNHDA, CDR2 SQIVND, per germline (reference sequence). Sequenced sample: peripheral blood. The chain recombines TRBV19 with TRBJ1-4, with a possible D match to TRBD1 (6 bases). This TCR was recovered from a man older than 75 with COVID-19, enrolled during active disease. In nucleotides, the CDR3 is TGTGCCAGTAGTATCCCGCAGGGGAGTAATGAAAAACTGTTTTTT. It specifies CASSIPQGSNEKLFF.